The 5 T cell receptor beta chains in this list originate from one sample, sequenced in a study of CD8+ T cells in alopecia areata. The treatment is: oral pan-JAK inhibitor, 5-10 mg twice daily. As the sequencing template, cDNA was produced by extracting RNA and reverse transcribing it. Only in-frame clones appear in the TCRdb table, and some are missing; sequencing was by immunoSEQ multiplex PCR. This sample carries 150,000 to 200,000 clones, 60% of them seen once, and the ten largest clones take 12% to 15%. Sequencing was performed on CD4+ T cells sorted from blood, taken at week 24, from a patient treated with tofacitinib. These TCRs come from a human donor with alopecia areata.

This clone has only a few counts. This chain connects TRBV30 to TRBJ1-6; the D gene is possibly TRBD1 (5 bases). CDR1 is GTSNPN, CDR2 SVGIG, per germline (reference sequence). Trimming left V 1 base short and J 8 bases short, with 15 bases between. This CDR3 has 15 residues. The CDR3 protein is CAWSGRQMVDSPLHF. As DNA, the CDR3 is TGTGCCTGGAGTGGCCGACAGATGGTTGATTCACCCCTCCACTTT.

With respect to this clone: An end of the junction does not agree with germline; a read error may underlie this. This rearrangement joins TRBV10-3 to TRBJ2-7; perhaps TRBD1 as D (5 bases). Germline CDR1 is ENHRY and CDR2 is SYGVKD. This CDR3 contains 16 residues. The CDR3 coding sequence is TGTGCCAGCAGTTACTCGGCAGGGTCCCATACCTACGAGCAGTACTTC. It codes for CASSYSAGSHTYEQYF.

CDR3 protein: CSGGPQDTQYF. The CDR3 nucleotides are TGCAGCGGGGGGCCCCAAGATACGCAGTATTTT. This chain joins TRBV29-1 and TRBJ2-3; the D gene is possibly TRBD1 (6 bases). There are 11 residues in the CDR3. Germline CDR1 is SQVTM and CDR2 is ANQGSEA. V was pared by 7 bases and J by 5 bases, with 10 bases between.

The chain uses TRBV29-1 and TRBJ1-2, with TRBD1 matching 8 bases. From germline, CDR1 is SQVTM and CDR2 ANQGSEA. The CDR3 sequence is 14 residues long. Losses at the gene ends were 4 bases for V and 3 bases for J; bases not matched to a gene: 7. The CDR3 sequence: CSVVTGGVDYGYTF. The CDR3 nucleotides read TGCAGCGTTGTAACAGGGGGGGTCGACTATGGCTACACCTTC.

The rearrangement links TRBV29-1 to TRBJ2-2, with 7 bases identical to TRBD2. V shed 7 bases, J shed 7 bases, and the junction held 6 bases outside the gene matches. CDR3 size: 12 residues. Germline CDR1 and CDR2: SQVTM and ANQGSEA. The CDR3 here is CSAALAIGELFF. DNA for the CDR3: TGCAGCGCCGCACTAGCGATCGGGGAGCTGTTTTTT.